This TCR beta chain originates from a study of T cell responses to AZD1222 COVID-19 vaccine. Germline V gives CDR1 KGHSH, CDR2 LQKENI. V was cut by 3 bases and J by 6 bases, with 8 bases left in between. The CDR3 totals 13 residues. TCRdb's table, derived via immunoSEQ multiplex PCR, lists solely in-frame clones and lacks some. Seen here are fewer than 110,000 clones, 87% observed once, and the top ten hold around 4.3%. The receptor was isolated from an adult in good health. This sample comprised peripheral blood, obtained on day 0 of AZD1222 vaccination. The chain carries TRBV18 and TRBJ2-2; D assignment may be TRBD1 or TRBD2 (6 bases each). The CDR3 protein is CASSPGGAGELFF. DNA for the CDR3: TGTGCCAGCTCACCGGGGGGCGCCGGGGAGCTGTTTTTT.